The TCR beta chain described here comes from a study of vaccination and CD4 T cells after COVID-19 (dated by TCRdb to between 2021 and 2023). Looking at the study overall: Convalescent patients had a positive SARS-CoV-2 result on nasal swab PCR, and of these patients, several had mild disease and one had severe disease. Post-vaccine blood samples were obtained a median of approximately 74 days after the second vaccine dose, with a range of roughly 14 to 241 days. Each participant got two doses of either the Pfizer-BioNTech BNT162b2 vaccine (n=8) or the Moderna mRNA-1273 vaccine (n=2). In around nine COVID-19 convalescent patients and a handful of infection-naive healthy vaccine recipients, the spike-specific CD4+ TCR repertoire before mRNA vaccination was compared with the repertoire after mRNA vaccination. The cultures were stimulated with overlapping spike peptide pools from SARS-CoV-2 and from the common cold coronaviruses HCoV-NL63, HCoV-OC43 and HCoV-229E. In control cultures, a CEFX viral epitope pool was used as positive control, an HIV-1 Nef peptide pool was used as negative control, or no peptide was added. Post-COVID blood samples were collected from convalescent patients a median of roughly 100 days after diagnosis, with a range of about 30 to 180 days. The convalescent cohort included six males and four females, with two Hispanic individuals, seven Caucasians, two Asians and one multiracial person. General conclusions and limits of the study: An increase in the median number of SARS-CoV-2-reactive clonotypes from approximately 20 after infection to 38 after vaccination was observed, but the change was not found to be significant. The study included relatively few convalescent patients and did not analyze early timepoints after natural infection. Among convalescent patients, a median around 89% of the SARS-CoV-2-reactive clones seen after vaccination appeared only after vaccination, which suggests priming specific to the vaccine. Nearly all vaccine-specific clones in convalescent patients (304 of 307) were mono-reactive for SARS-CoV-2 spike rather than cross-reactive with common cold coronaviruses.

This clonotype was detected a few times. Its target antigen remains unknown. Per-base quality was not reported, and no clone a single base away is much larger than it. The CDR3 starts with the cysteine, ends with the phenylalanine, and has 16 residues. The CDR3 DNA has 48 bases and is translated from base 1. CDR1 KGHSH and CDR2 LQKENI were looked up in the germline V gene. Compared with germline, V lacks 6 bases and J lacks 5 bases; bases without a gene match: 11. The treatment or condition label corresponds to: 10-day PBMC culture with coronavirus spike peptide pools or control peptides (ViraFEST assay). The study used the ViraFEST assay, which expanded antigen-specific T cells with peptide pools and then identified expanded clonotypes by TCR sequencing. The positive SARS-CoV-2 PCR tests of the convalescent patients were dated from March to December 2020, before the Alpha, Beta and Delta variants emerged in the United States. About 1.8 million PBMCs per well were cultured in IMDM with approximately 4.9% human AB serum and approximately 10 IU/ml IL-2, plus 10 ug/ml peptide pools. Half of the culture medium was replaced with fresh IL-2-containing medium on days 3 and 7. Once the cells had been in culture for less than 12 days, the EasySep CD4+ T cell isolation kit was used to isolate CD4+ T cells by negative selection. Ficoll-Paque Plus gradient centrifugation was used to isolate PBMCs from whole blood, and the isolated PBMCs were then either used fresh or cryopreserved at -140C. In general, triplicate wells were set up for every culture condition.

Library preparation was by PCR. DNA from cultured CD4+ T cells underwent TCR sequencing with the Oncomine TCR Beta short-read assay at the Johns Hopkins FTIC core. Genomic DNA was extracted from the cultured CD4+ T cells with the QIAamp micro DNA kit. The Oncomine TCR Beta libraries from cultured CD4+ T cells were pooled using unique dual indexes and then sequenced on an Illumina iSeq 100. Concerning the study's data processing: Non-productive sequences were removed, and CDR3s that did not start with C, did not end with F or W, or were shorter than 7 amino acids were discarded. Antigen-specific clonotypes were identified with the MANAFEST web application by comparing peptide-stimulated wells with reference and other culture wells. For a clone to be called positive, the clone needed an FDR below 0.05, an odds ratio above 5, and a productive frequency above 0.1% in at least two of three replicate wells. A clonotype counted as cross-reactive if it showed significant expansion both in the SARS-CoV-2 spike wells and in at least one common cold coronavirus spike condition. Levenshtein distances (stringdist) and unrooted phylogenetic trees (ape) in R version 3.6.1 were used to assess CDR3 homology. The public reads were reanalyzed by TCRdb: fastp trimming at Q25, MiXCR alignment, in-frame beta chains only. Each CDR3 protein gets just one entry, which takes the most common genes and DNA from the rows behind it. It is TCRdb's table, rather than the study itself, that gives the V and J calls and clone size. The sample has about 12,000 distinct CDR3 sequences on record, roughly three fifths of them singletons. The ten most abundant clones make up less than 9% of the sample.

The clonotype was recovered from a human donor who had recovered from COVID-19. The source material was CD4+ T cells from blood, cultured in vitro, sampled before SARS-CoV-2 vaccination. The V and J genes are TRBV18 and TRBJ1-5, and 9 bases in between align with TRBD1. The DNA reads as follows: TGTGCCAGCTCTGGTCCGGGACAGGGCCCAGATCAGCCCCAGCATTTT. Its translation is CASSGPGQGPDQPQHF.